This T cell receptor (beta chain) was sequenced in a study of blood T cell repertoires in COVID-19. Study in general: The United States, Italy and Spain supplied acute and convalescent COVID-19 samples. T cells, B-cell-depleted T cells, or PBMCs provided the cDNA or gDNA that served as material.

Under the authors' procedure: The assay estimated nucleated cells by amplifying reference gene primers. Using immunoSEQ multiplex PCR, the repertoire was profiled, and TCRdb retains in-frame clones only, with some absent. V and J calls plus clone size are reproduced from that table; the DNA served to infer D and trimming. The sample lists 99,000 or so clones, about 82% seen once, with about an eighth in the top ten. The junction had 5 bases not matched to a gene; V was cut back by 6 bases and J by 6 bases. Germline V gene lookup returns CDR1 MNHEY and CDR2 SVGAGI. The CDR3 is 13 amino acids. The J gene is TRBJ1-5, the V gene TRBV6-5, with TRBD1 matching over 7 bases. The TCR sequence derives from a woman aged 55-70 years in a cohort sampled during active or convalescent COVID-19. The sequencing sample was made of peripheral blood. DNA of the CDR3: TGTGCCAGCAGGACAGGGTATAGTCAGCCCCAGCATTTT. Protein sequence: CASRTGYSQPQHF.